This is a list of T cell receptor beta chains from one sample in a study of CD8 T cells in ankylosing spondylitis. TCRdb called the 5' RACE reads again in MiXCR, with one record for every CDR3 protein. Among fewer than 500,000 distinct CDR3 sequences listed, more than 20% were seen once. Sequences were obtained from blood, either unsorted or a sorted T cell fraction (not recorded which). The receptor source for this set is a male donor with ankylosing spondylitis. Each CDR3 is given with its conserved first and last residue. Each record gives: clone size, V gene, J gene, D gene, CDR3 protein, CDR3 DNA. A D gene is named only where the DNA matches it firmly. Some rows have no size entry. The others give once, few or many, or a class for an expanded clone.

many	TRBV5-1	TRBJ2-7	NA	CASSLMQATYEQYF	TGCGCCAGCAGCTTGATGCAGGCTACCTACGAGCAGTACTTC
NA	TRBV20-1	TRBJ1-5	NA	CSARPTGGWNQPQHF	TGCAGTGCTAGACCCACCGGGGGGTGGAATCAGCCCCAGCATTTT
NA	TRBV5-1	TRBJ2-1	NA	CASSLIGQRNNEQFF	TGCGCCAGCAGCTTAATAGGGCAGAGGAACAATGAGCAGTTCTTC
NA	TRBV11-1	TRBJ2-7	NA	CASRSGTTTYEQYF	TGTGCCAGCAGGTCCGGGACAACAACCTACGAGCAGTACTTC
few	TRBV5-1	TRBJ2-3	NA	CASSLVGPDTQYF	TGCGCCAGCAGCTTGGTTGGGCCAGATACGCAGTATTTT
many	TRBV5-1	TRBJ2-7	NA	CATSEENSYEQYF	TGCGCCACCTCCGAAGAAAACTCCTACGAGCAGTACTTC
NA	TRBV3-1	TRBJ2-7	TRBD2	CASSRLAEDEQYF	TGTGCCAGCAGCCGACTAGCGGAAGACGAGCAGTACTTC
NA	TRBV10-3	TRBJ1-2	TRBD1	CAISDLGGANYGYTF	TGTGCCATCAGTGATTTAGGGGGCGCCAACTATGGCTACACCTTC
NA	TRBV11-2	TRBJ2-3	TRBD1	CASSLAGTGDRDTQYF	TGTGCCAGCAGCTTAGCGGGGACAGGGGACCGGGATACGCAGTATTTT
NA	TRBV29-1	TRBJ1-1	NA	CSVERSPLNTEAFF	TGCAGCGTTGAACGTTCGCCTTTGAACACTGAAGCTTTCTTT
NA	TRBV9	TRBJ2-3	NA	CASSVGSFSDTQYF	TGTGCCAGCAGCGTAGGTAGTTTTTCAGATACGCAGTATTTT
few	TRBV7-9	TRBJ2-7	NA	CASSTNRGGSYEQYF	TGTGCCAGCAGCACAAACAGGGGAGGCTCCTACGAGCAGTACTTC
few	TRBV20-1	TRBJ2-2	TRBD1	CSARSQGATGELFF	TGCAGTGCTAGATCGCAGGGGGCCACCGGGGAGCTGTTTTTT
NA	TRBV3-1	TRBJ1-1	NA	CASSQGQTRTEAFF	TGTGCCAGCAGCCAAGGACAGACGAGAACTGAAGCTTTCTTT
few	TRBV9	TRBJ2-3	TRBD1	CASSALTGSPTDTQYF	TGTGCCAGCAGCGCTTTGACAGGGTCCCCCACAGATACGCAGTATTTT
NA	TRBV7-3	TRBJ2-2	NA	CASSPRGGQEELFF	TGTGCCAGCAGCCCCAGGGGGGGGCAGGAGGAGCTGTTTTTT